A single sample gave rise to the 10 T cell receptor beta chains below, sequenced in a study of naive and memory T cell subsets. The beta constant-region primer was an equimolar mix of two oligonucleotides covering TRBC1 and TRBC2. TCRdb itself ran the UMI-ligation and nested PCR reads through MiXCR, one entry per CDR3 protein. The sample comprises around 27,000 distinct CDR3 sequences, around 10% of which are singletons, and roughly a sixth rests with the top ten. Input material: effector memory CD4+ T cells from blood. Subset of the sample: effector memory, CD45RA- CD27-. The source is a human donor in good health.

This clonotype was found a few times. The rearrangement uses TRBV6-2 or TRBV6-3 and TRBJ2-7; 8 bases line up with TRBD1. V shed 8 bases and J 0 bases; nucleotides not matched to a gene: 6. Germline-derived CDR1 and CDR2 are MNHEY and SVGEGT. This CDR3 contains 14 residues. DNA of the CDR3: TGTGCCAGCTTAGGACAGGGTACCTCCTACGAGCAGTACTTC. Protein: CASLGQGTSYEQYF.

This clonotype was detected ten times or more. The chain uses TRBV6-5 and TRBJ2-2, with TRBD1 matching over 8 bases. The germline V gene encodes CDR1 MNHEY and CDR2 SVGAGI. This CDR3 is 15 amino acids long. V shed 6 bases, J shed 5 bases, and the junction held 8 bases outside the gene matches. CDR3 in amino acids: CASRDRAVGTGELFF. CDR3 in DNA: TGTGCCAGCAGGGACAGGGCGGTAGGAACCGGGGAGCTGTTTTTT.

Concerning this clonotype itself: At one of its ends the junction is not consistent with the germline gene, which may arise from a read error. The gene calls are TRBV24-1 and TRBJ2-1; 10 bases fit TRBD2. Germline V gene data show CDR1 as KGHDR and CDR2 as SFDVKD. The CDR3 runs 16 residues. CDR3 protein: CATSDPSGRAYYEQFF. DNA for the CDR3: TGTGCCACCAGTGACCCCAGCGGGAGGGCCTACTATGAGCAGTTCTTC.

This clonotype came up a few times. The gene calls are TRBV18 and TRBJ2-4; TRBD1 matches at 7 bases. Germline V gives CDR1 KGHSH, CDR2 LQKENI. The CDR3 loop spans 15 amino acids. V dropped 1 base and J dropped 8; count of bases not matched to a gene: 8. The DNA of the CDR3 is TGTGCCAGCTCACCACGACAGGGCGTATTAGACATTCAGTACTTC. Translation gives CASSPRQGVLDIQYF.

The sample holds a few counts of this clonotype. The V call is TRBV19, the J call TRBJ1-5, with unresolved D. The V end lost 5 bases, the J end lost 2 bases, and 19 bases lay between the germline ends. Germline V lookup: CDR1 LNHDA, CDR2 SQIVND (reference sequence). The CDR3 runs to 17 residues. CDR3 coding DNA: TGTGCCAGTAGTCGAGACGGACTGGTTAGGGGCAATCAGCCCCAGCATTTT. Translation gives CASSRDGLVRGNQPQHF. The full variable domain, completed using reference TRBV19 and TRBJ1-5, is DGGITQSPKYLFRKEGQNVTLSCEQNLNHDAMYWYRQDPGQGLRLIYYSQIVNDFQKGDIAEGYSVSREKKESFPLTVTSAQKNPTAFYLCASSRDGLVRGNQPQHFGDGTRLSIL.

This clonotype occurred a few times. The chain has TRBV18 and TRBJ1-1; weak D call: TRBD1 (6 bases). Germline CDR1 KGHSH, CDR2 LQKENI. This CDR3 is 14 amino acids long. Between the trimmed V and J ends, which lost 4 bases and 1 base, there was a span of 10 bases. CDR3 bases: TGTGCCAGCTCACGGGACATTTCGAACACTGAAGCTTTCTTT. Protein sequence: CASSRDISNTEAFF.

This clonotype was found a few times. The V and J genes are TRBV6-5 and TRBJ2-3; D is uncertain. CDR1 and CDR2 (germline): MNHEY, SVGAGI. With 2 bases removed from V and 0 bases from J, the gap between germline ends came to 9 bases. The CDR3 covers 15 residues. CDR3 in amino acids: CASSYEARSTDTQYF. DNA for the CDR3: TGTGCCAGCAGTTACGAGGCTAGAAGCACAGATACGCAGTATTTT.

The gene calls are TRBV2 and TRBJ2-7; D is possibly TRBD2 (6 bases). There are 14 residues in the CDR3. Germline loops: CDR1 SNHLY, CDR2 FYNNEI. Trimming removed 7 bases at V and 3 bases at J, with 16 bases between. The CDR3 DNA reads as TGTGCCAGCAACCCGGGACTCGGAGGCTACGAGCAGTACTTC. This sequence encodes CASNPGLGGYEQYF. Looking up the rest from reference TRBV2 and TRBJ2-7 gives the full variable domain: EPEVTQTPSHQVTQMGQEVILRCVPISNHLYFYWYRQILGQKVEFLVSFYNNEISEKSEIFDDQFSVERPDGSNFTLKIRSTKLEDSAMYFCASNPGLGGYEQYFGPGTRLTVT.

The chain links TRBV19 to TRBJ2-2; D is undetermined. Looked up from germline, CDR1 is LNHDA and CDR2 is SQIVND (reference sequence). V was shortened by 2 bases and J by 4 bases, with 2 bases between the two germline ends. The CDR3 has 12 residues. The CDR3 loop reads CASSISTGELFF. DNA of the CDR3: TGTGCCAGTAGTATATCCACCGGGGAGCTGTTTTTT.

The CDR3 spells CASSQGQGSNYGYTF. As DNA, the CDR3 is TGTGCCAGCAGTCAGGGACAGGGGAGTAACTATGGCTACACCTTC. V gene TRBV6-6 combines with J gene TRBJ1-2; 10 nucleotides agree with TRBD1. This CDR3 spans 15 amino acids. V trimming: 5 bases; J trimming: 1 base; junction bases outside the gene matches: 4. In germline, CDR1 is MNHNY, CDR2 SVGAGI (reference sequence).